Detailed here is one T cell receptor (beta chain). Its antigen is unknown. Base qualities are not recorded, but no much larger clone differs from it by a single base. V is cut by 4 bases and J by 0 bases, and the space between the germline ends is 13 bases. CDR1 is given as SGHVS and CDR2 as FQNEAQ, both from the germline V gene. From the cysteine up to the phenylalanine, the CDR3 has a length of 16 residues. Only CDR3 DNA remains: 48 bases, in frame from the first base. This sample stems from a study of blood T cell repertoires in COVID-19 (TCRdb year 2020). A note on the overall study: Collaborator samples came from the United States, Italy and Spain and covered acute and convalescent phases of COVID-19. Sample metadata almost always included a de-identified subject ID, COVID-19 status, age in years and sex. The prospective study material was composed of cDNA or gDNA derived from T cells, B-cell-depleted T cells, or PBMCs. Where available, HLA class I and class II types were taken from metadata supplied by the sample provider and were not determined by assay-based typing. The samples were drawn from two sources: the first 160 participants of the ongoing ImmuneRACE study, and 1,000 to 1,500 subjects contributed by 6 global collaborators. The repertoires were released in a freely available public database intended as a resource for research on the immune response to SARS-CoV-2. The dataset comprised deeply sampled blood TCRbeta repertoires from subjects exposed to, actively infected with, or recovered from COVID-19. General study outcomes and caveats: The quantity of clinical and demographic metadata differed by source and by participant and was supplied without curation.

In the prospective study, participants were about 18 to 90 years old, resided in 24 geographic areas of the United States, and were enrolled through a virtual design. Cohort assignment in the prospective study relied on participant-reported clinical history from a screening survey and a study questionnaire. ImmuneRACE Cohort 3 recovered participants were defined by two consecutive negative NP/OP PCR tests, healthcare professional clearance, or symptom resolution. In the prospective study, mobile phlebotomists collected whole blood, serum and a nasopharyngeal or oropharyngeal swab from each participant. Over a 2-month period, participants in the prospective study had the option of providing additional blood draws and questionnaires. Before DNA extraction, blood samples from the prospective study were shipped at room temperature or frozen. The immunoSEQ Assay, a bias-controlled multiplex PCR, was used to amplify TCRbeta CDR3 regions from genomic DNA. Processing in the source paper ran as follows. The number of nucleated cells in each sample was estimated from the amplification of reference gene primers within the assay. To quantify the absolute abundance of each unique TCRbeta CDR3 rearrangement, sequence reads were collapsed and filtered. For each sample, productive Simpson clonality was calculated as the square root of Simpson's diversity index across productive rearrangements. Held by TCRdb, this immuneACCESS table contains in-frame sequences only and omits some clones. Under half of the omission traces to an unresolved V gene where checked; the cause of the rest is unknown. V and J calls and clone size are those listed in that table; D and trimming were worked out from the DNA. Within this sample are some 490,000 clones, with 88% of them counted one time only. Of the sample, approximately 8% falls within the top ten clones.

The sample taken for sequencing was PBMCs or T cells enriched from blood (not recorded which). The sequence derives from a woman in her sixties who had recovered from COVID-19. The rearrangement combines TRBV7-8 with TRBJ1-5; TRBD1 is a weak D gene call, 5 bases matching. The CDR3 protein sequence reads: CASSSGHRSSNQPQHF. The DNA sequence is given as TGTGCCAGCAGCTCAGGACACCGGAGTAGCAATCAGCCCCAGCATTTT.